Below, 29 T cell receptor beta chains from the same sample are listed, as sequenced in a study of CXCR3-negative and CXCR3-positive naive CD8 T cells. Through 5' RACE with UMI labels, the TRB cDNA libraries were prepared. TCRdb re-called the 5' RACE reads and shows each CDR3 protein once, DNA omitted. The table lists about 50,000 distinct CDR3 sequences. These receptors have no identified antigens. Study-wide results and caveats: Researchers report that CXCR3-positive naive cells carry more hydrophobic TRB CDR3s than CXCR3-negative naive cells.

Sequencing input: naive CXCR3+ CD8+ T cells from blood. The subset denotes: CD45RO-CCR7+CD27+CD95- naive CD8+ T cells expressing CXCR3 (TNR3+). The receptors here all came from a human donor in good health. Some clones in this sample may be carry-over from other donors' samples.

The chain has TRBV28 and TRBJ1-5; without DNA, the TCRdb call of TRBD1 cannot be checked. The CDR3 consists of 16 residues. Germline CDR1 reads MDHEN; CDR2 reads SYDVKM. The CDR3 protein is CASSLRRAGAYQRQHF.

The gene calls are TRBV2 and TRBJ1-4. This CDR3 region has 14 residues. Germline values: CDR1 SNHLY, CDR2 FYNNEI. The CDR3 sequence is CASSDTRPNEKLFF.

The chain links TRBV6-5 to TRBJ1-1. The CDR3 extends over 13 amino acids. CDR1 is MNHEY and CDR2 is SVGAGI in the germline V gene. This CDR3 is CASSYDPNTGAFF.

The V call is TRBV5-1, the J call TRBJ2-1; TCRdb names TRBD2, which stays unverified in the absence of DNA. From germline, CDR1 is SGHRS and CDR2 YFSETQ. The CDR3 covers 15 residues. The chain's CDR3 is CASVTGEGLYNEQFF.

The chain employs TRBV19 and TRBJ2-1; TCRdb's D gene call, TRBD1, goes unchecked for lack of DNA. Per germline, CDR1 LNHDA and CDR2 SQIVND (reference sequence). The CDR3 is 14 residues long. The CDR3 loop is CASSEGTIYNEQFF. Together with reference TRBV19 and TRBJ2-1, the CDR3 gives the full variable domain: DGGITQSPKYLFRKEGQNVTLSCEQNLNHDAMYWYRQDPGQGLRLIYYSQIVNDFQKGDIAEGYSVSREKKESFPLTVTSAQKNPTAFYLCASSEGTIYNEQFFGPGTRLTVL.

The CDR3 is CASSLALGYEQYF. V is TRBV7-6 and J is TRBJ2-7. The CDR3 is 13 residues long. Germline CDR1 is SGHVS and CDR2 is FNYEAQ.

V is TRBV14 and J is TRBJ2-7; absent DNA, TCRdb's TRBD1 call cannot be checked. CDR1 is SGHDN, CDR2 FVKESK, per germline. The length of the CDR3 is 14 residues. The CDR3 protein is CASSQPGQGYEQYF.

This sequence joins TRBV9 and TRBJ2-7; lacking DNA, the TRBD1 call made by TCRdb goes unchecked. The V gene's germline CDR1 is SGDLS and CDR2 YYNGEE. CDR3 length: 13 amino acids. The CDR3 here is CASSPTPGYEQYF.

This chain links TRBV9 with TRBJ2-7; TCRdb picks TRBD1, but there is no DNA to check that call. The germline gives CDR1 SGDLS, CDR2 YYNGEE. This CDR3 region has 13 residues. The CDR3 protein is CASSVGTAYEQYF.

The V call is TRBV7-6, the J call TRBJ2-7; TCRdb proposes TRBD1, but this gene call is untestable without DNA. The CDR3 loop spans 13 amino acids. Germline CDR1 SGHVS, CDR2 FNYEAQ. This chain's CDR3 is CASSPGVSYEQYF.

The V gene is TRBV29-1, the J gene TRBJ1-3. CDR3 size: 13 residues. From germline, CDR1 is SQVTM and CDR2 ANQGSEA. CDR3 residues: CSVELGLGNTIYF.

The chain joins TRBV6-2 or TRBV6-3 to TRBJ2-3; absent DNA, TCRdb's TRBD2 call cannot be checked. CDR1 is MNHEY and CDR2 is SVGEGT in the germline V gene. The CDR3 is 17 amino acids. CDR3 loop: CASSYSIASGGGDTQYF.

V is TRBV11-3 and J is TRBJ2-7; TCRdb calls TRBD1, which cannot be checked without DNA. The CDR3 runs to 14 residues. CDR1 SGHNT and CDR2 YENEEA come from the germline V gene. The CDR3: CASSSYRGVNEQYF.

The chain is built from TRBV11-2 and TRBJ2-1; TCRdb's D call of TRBD1 is untestable without DNA. The germline CDR1 and CDR2 sequences are SGHAT and FQNNGV. CDR3 length: 15 amino acids. CDR3 protein: CASSFGRAAYNEQFF.

The chain recombines TRBV7-3 with TRBJ1-1; no DNA is available, so the TRBD1 call from TCRdb remains unchecked. The CDR3 contains 15 residues. Germline CDR1 SGHTA, CDR2 FQGTGA. CDR3 region: CASSSVGGPGTEAFF.

The V gene is TRBV7-9, the J gene TRBJ2-1. Looked up from germline, CDR1 is SEHNR and CDR2 is FQNEAQ (reference sequence). This CDR3 comprises 16 residues. CDR3 region: CASSPRPRSSYNEQFF.

The chain is built from TRBV28 and TRBJ2-1; as DNA is missing, the TRBD1 call by TCRdb cannot be tested. Per germline, CDR1 MDHEN and CDR2 SYDVKM. The CDR3 is 17 residues long. CDR3: CASSHYSGQGGLSGQFF.

CDR3 loop: CSAREVRDTEAFF. This sequence joins TRBV20-1 and TRBJ1-1. The CDR3 covers 13 residues. Germline values: CDR1 DFQATT, CDR2 SNEGSKA (reference sequence).

V usage is TRBV13 and J usage is TRBJ1-2. Germline V gives CDR1 PRHDT, CDR2 FYEKMQ (reference sequence). The CDR3 runs 13 residues. This CDR3 is CASSLAGNYGYTF.

The rearrangement joins TRBV29-1 to TRBJ1-1; TCRdb lists TRBD1, though no DNA is available to test this call. CDR1 and CDR2 from the germline V gene are SQVTM and ANQGSEA. This CDR3 is built from 19 residues. The CDR3 region is CSVEDLGERGPPMNTEAFF.

The chain joins TRBV27 to TRBJ1-4; TCRdb's D call, TRBD1, is unchecked because there is no DNA. CDR1 MNHEY and CDR2 SMNVEV come from the germline V gene (reference sequence). This CDR3 is built from 15 residues. CDR3 amino acids: CASSRTDRGGEKLFF.

The chain has TRBV10-3 and TRBJ2-2; lacking DNA, the TRBD2 call made by TCRdb goes unchecked. The CDR3 has 16 amino acids. Germline assignment: CDR1 ENHRY and CDR2 SYGVKD. CDR3 amino acids: CAISDSSGINTGELFF.

The rearrangement uses TRBV20-1 and TRBJ2-2; TCRdb's D call, TRBD1, is unchecked because there is no DNA. This CDR3 comprises 15 residues. The germline gives CDR1 DFQATT, CDR2 SNEGSKA (reference sequence). Here the CDR3 reads CSARAGTGDTGELFF.

The V gene is TRBV7-9, the J gene TRBJ2-4; the TCRdb D gene call, TRBD1, has no DNA to confirm it. There are 16 residues in the CDR3. The germline CDR1 and CDR2 sequences are SEHNR and FQNEAQ (reference sequence). CDR3: CASSPIQGWAKNIQYF.

The chain recombines TRBV12-3 or TRBV12-4 with TRBJ1-5; TCRdb picks TRBD1, but there is no DNA to check that call. The CDR3 length is 15 residues. The CDR3 loop is CASSLGTDRNQPQHF.

The CDR3 is CASSRRLAGSYEQYF. J is TRBJ2-7 and V is TRBV6-5; the D call from TCRdb, TRBD2, cannot be confirmed without DNA. The CDR3 loop spans 15 amino acids. Germline CDR1 and CDR2: MNHEY and SVGAGI.

The chain employs TRBV10-3 and TRBJ2-2; TCRdb names TRBD1, which stays unverified in the absence of DNA. This CDR3 contains 17 residues. The V gene's germline CDR1 is ENHRY and CDR2 SYGVKD. This CDR3 reads CAISQIDRGVDAGELFF.

V and J are TRBV7-3 and TRBJ2-7; TCRdb's D call, TRBD1, is unchecked because there is no DNA. CDR3 length: 15 amino acids. Per germline, CDR1 SGHTA and CDR2 FQGTGA. CDR3 residues: CASSSIAGAAYEQYF.

The rearrangement joins TRBV12-3 or TRBV12-4 to TRBJ2-3; TCRdb selects TRBD2, and the lack of DNA leaves this call unchecked. The CDR3 loop spans 12 amino acids. The CDR3 is CASSWTSKAQYF.